One and the same sample provided the 23 T cell receptor beta chains below, sequenced in a study of regulatory T cells in long-lasting Graves disease (dated by TCRdb to the early 2020s). Library generation was performed with multiplex PCR. The listed sequencing device is Illumina HiSeq 4000. CDR3 regions were amplified by Arm-PCR with iRepertoire HTBI primers to construct TCR beta libraries. TCRdb took the public reads, trimmed them with fastp at Q25, ran MiXCR for clone calling and kept in-frame beta chains. Each CDR3 protein gets just one entry, which takes the most common genes and DNA from the rows behind it. For this sample there are about 470,000 distinct CDR3 sequences; less than 25% appear just once. 7.8% of the sample lies in the top ten. Read against the paper, the sample's time point label means: persistent/refractory GD, antithyroid drugs over 5 years with positive TRAb. For both TCR sequencing and RNA sequencing, RNA was extracted from PBMCs in TRIzol.

The material sequenced was peripheral blood mononuclear cells (PBMCs), taken when the disease was refractory, from a patient treated with antithyroid drugs. All receptors come from a female donor with Graves disease.

This clonotype has a count of ten or more. The V and J genes are TRBV28 and TRBJ1-5; maybe TRBD1 (5 bases). This CDR3 comprises 16 residues. Germline CDR1 MDHEN, CDR2 SYDVKM. Trimming cost V 6 bases and J 5 bases, with 20 bases left between them. Here the CDR3 DNA reads TGTGCCAGCAGCCCATCCGGCCGGGGCGGCCATCAGCCCCAGCATTTT. Amino acids: CASSPSGRGGHQPQHF.

This clonotype was seen at least ten times. This chain joins TRBV28 and TRBJ2-4; D is uncertain. V lost 7 bases and J lost 0, with 16 bases in between. The CDR3 has 16 residues. From germline, CDR1 is MDHEN and CDR2 SYDVKM. The CDR3 loop reads CASTPDGKLAKNIQYF. CDR3 DNA: TGTGCCAGCACCCCGGACGGAAAACTAGCCAAAAACATTCAGTACTTC.

In this sample, this clonotype turned up many times. The genes are TRBV29-1 and TRBJ2-2, with D hard to call. Germline lookup yields CDR1 SQVTM and CDR2 ANQGSEA. V dropped 5 bases and J dropped 0 bases, with 13 bases sitting between them. CDR3 size: 15 residues. The CDR3 nucleotides read TGCAGCGTTAAAGCCCTTGGACCGAACACCGGGGAGCTGTTTTTT. As protein: CSVKALGPNTGELFF.

This clonotype occurred a few times. A read error may be the cause here, since a much bigger clone is one base away. This sequence joins TRBV29-1 and TRBJ1-2; D is ambiguous. This CDR3 has 15 residues. The ends were cut back, 4 bases at V and 0 bases at J, with 15 bases in the middle. Germline V gene data show CDR1 as SQVTM and CDR2 as ANQGSEA. For the CDR3, the DNA is TGCAGCGTTGGAGATCTTGGCAGGTCTAACTATGGCTACACCTTC. It specifies CSVGDLGRSNYGYTF.

In this sample, this clonotype turned up many times. The rearrangement uses TRBV28 and TRBJ2-7; D unresolved. This CDR3 is 13 amino acids long. The germline V gene has CDR1 MDHEN and CDR2 SYDVKM. Trimming removed 8 bases at V and 2 bases at J, with 13 bases between. CDR3 sequence: CASEKENAYEQYF. In DNA form, the CDR3 reads TGTGCCAGCGAGAAGGAGAACGCCTACGAGCAGTACTTC.

The chain links TRBV6-1 to TRBJ1-1; maybe TRBD1 (5 bases). Germline lookup yields CDR1 MNHNS and CDR2 SASEGT. The CDR3 consists of 12 residues. Trimming took 7 bases from V and 0 from J, leaving 6 bases between them. For the CDR3, the DNA is TGTGCCAGCACAGGGCTGAACACTGAAGCTTTCTTT. This encodes CASTGLNTEAFF.

The chain carries TRBV20-1 and TRBJ2-7; D not certain. The CDR3 loop spans 11 amino acids. Germline V gives CDR1 DFQATT, CDR2 SNEGSKA (reference sequence). V dropped 3 bases and J dropped 6 bases, with 9 bases sitting between them. CDR3 sequence: CSARSLGEQYF. CDR3 coding DNA: TGCAGTGCTAGGTCTCTGGGCGAGCAGTACTTC.

This clonotype was seen a few times. The chain carries TRBV19 and TRBJ1-2; TRBD1 is a possible D gene (5 bases). Trimming shortened V by 10 bases and J by 2 bases, and 14 bases separated the two germline ends. The CDR3 loop spans 13 amino acids. The germline CDR1 and CDR2 sequences are LNHDA and SQIVND (reference sequence). The CDR3 protein is CATSTAGNYGYTF. The CDR3, as DNA: TGTGCCACCTCGACAGCCGGGAACTATGGCTACACCTTC.

The V gene is TRBV5-6, the J gene TRBJ2-7; 8 nucleotides match TRBD1. In germline, CDR1 is SGHDT, CDR2 YYEEEE. The CDR3 is made up of 14 amino acids. With V trimmed by 4 bases and J by 5 bases, 8 bases remained unmatched. CDR3 loop: CASSDLGQGDEQYF. The CDR3 region has the DNA TGTGCCAGCAGCGACCTCGGACAGGGCGACGAGCAGTACTTC.

This clonotype was counted at least ten times. The CDR3 protein is CASSPTRGHGYTF. Here the CDR3 DNA reads TGTGCCAGCTCACCCACCAGGGGCCATGGCTACACCTTC. This chain uses TRBV18 with TRBJ1-2; D is possibly TRBD1 (6 bases). CDR3 size: 13 residues. Germline CDR1 reads KGHSH; CDR2 reads LQKENI. V was pared by 3 bases and J by 6 bases, with 11 bases between.

The chain recombines TRBV7-9 with TRBJ1-2, with 7 bases lining up with TRBD1. The germline V gene encodes CDR1 SEHNR and CDR2 FQNEAQ (reference sequence). J was trimmed by 2 bases and V by 2 bases; bases with no gene match: 14. This CDR3 region has 18 residues. This CDR3 is CASSLPGTALSRNYGYTF. The DNA for the CDR3 is TGTGCCAGCAGCTTACCCGGGACAGCACTATCAAGAAACTATGGCTACACCTTC.

This clonotype was detected ten times or more. The V gene is TRBV28, the J gene TRBJ2-7; D is unresolved. Germline values: CDR1 MDHEN, CDR2 SYDVKM. The V end was cut by 6 bases, the J end by 7 bases, with 19 bases between. The CDR3 is 14 amino acids. The CDR3 sequence: CASSPPGMGREQYF. The CDR3, as DNA: TGTGCCAGCAGCCCCCCCGGAATGGGAAGGGAGCAGTACTTC.

This clonotype occurred many times. The chain combines TRBV20-1 with TRBJ1-2; 9 nucleotides agree with TRBD1. Unmatched junction bases numbered 10, after V lost 6 bases and J lost 8 bases. CDR3 length: 13 amino acids. Germline values: CDR1 DFQATT, CDR2 SNEGSKA (reference sequence). CDR3 sequence (DNA): TGCAGTGCGGTTAGGGACAGGGCTGACGGCTACACCTTC. This sequence encodes CSAVRDRADGYTF.

The V call is TRBV18, the J call TRBJ2-2; 13 bases are a match to TRBD2. Per germline, CDR1 KGHSH and CDR2 LQKENI. J was trimmed by 3 bases and V by 4 bases; bases with no gene match: 8. This CDR3 comprises 18 residues. The DNA for the CDR3 is TGTGCCAGCTCACAAACTCCGGGACTAGCGGGATACACCGGGGAGCTGTTTTTT. This codes for CASSQTPGLAGYTGELFF.

A note on this clonotype: The junction departs from the called germline gene at one end, perhaps through a read error. The chain carries TRBV3-1 and TRBJ1-1, with TRBD1 matching 7 bases. The CDR3 sequence is 14 residues long. Germline assignment: CDR1 LGHDT and CDR2 YNNKEL (reference sequence). CDR3 in amino acids: CAGSLTGKNAEAFF. The CDR3 coding sequence is TGTGCCGGCAGCCTGACAGGGAAGAACGCTGAAGCTTTCTTT.

This rearrangement joins TRBV7-9 to TRBJ1-3; D may be TRBD1 (6 bases). V lost 5 bases and J lost 3, with 14 bases in between. Germline CDR1 and CDR2: SEHNR and FQNEAQ (reference sequence). There are 15 residues in the CDR3. The CDR3 DNA follows: TGTGCCAGCAGCAAAATACAGGGAGTTGGAAACACCATATATTTT. Protein sequence: CASSKIQGVGNTIYF. Complete variable domain (other parts from reference TRBV7-9 and TRBJ1-3): DTGVSQNPRHKITKRGQNVTFRCDPISEHNRLYWYRQTLGQGPEFLTYFQNEAQLEKSRLLSDRFSAERPKGSFSTLEIQRTEQGDSAMYLCASSKIQGVGNTIYFGEGSWLTVV.

The chain couples TRBV14 to TRBJ2-2, with D tentatively TRBD1 or TRBD2 (5 bases each). CDR3 length equals 16 residues. Trimming pared 5 bases from V and 0 bases from J, leaving 13 bases between. CDR1 SGHDN and CDR2 FVKESK come from the germline V gene. DNA for the CDR3: TGTGCCAGCAGCGTCCGGGACCGCGCGAACACCGGGGAGCTGTTTTTT. This gives the protein CASSVRDRANTGELFF. Looking up the rest from reference TRBV14 and TRBJ2-2 gives the full variable domain: EAGVTQFPSHSVIEKGQTVTLRCDPISGHDNLYWYRRVMGKEIKFLLHFVKESKQDESGMPNNRFLAERTGGTYSTLKVQPAELEDSGVYFCASSVRDRANTGELFFGEGSRLTVL.

The rearrangement joins TRBV20-1 to TRBJ2-7, with TRBD1 identical over 8 bases. J was trimmed by 4 bases and V by 5 bases; bases with no gene match: 13. From germline, CDR1 is DFQATT and CDR2 SNEGSKA (reference sequence). The length of the CDR3 is 15 residues. CDR3 nucleotide sequence: TGCAGTGCTTCCCCTGGAGCAGGGGGCGCTTACGAGCAGTACTTC. Translating gives CSASPGAGGAYEQYF.

The J gene is TRBJ1-1, the V gene TRBV5-4; possibly TRBD1 for D (5 bases). Trimming stripped 4 bases from V and 9 bases from J, with 16 bases between. The CDR3 is 13 residues long. Per germline, CDR1 SGHNT and CDR2 YYREEE (reference sequence). The CDR3: CASSPPEGPQAFF. The CDR3 nucleotides are TGTGCCAGCAGCCCCCCGGAGGGGCCGCAAGCTTTCTTT.

This clonotype was seen a handful of times. The V gene is TRBV20-1, the J gene TRBJ1-2; D is perhaps TRBD1 (5 bases). CDR3 size: 12 residues. The germline V and J ends were trimmed by 2 bases and 6 bases, with 10 bases remaining between them. The V gene's germline CDR1 is DFQATT and CDR2 SNEGSKA (reference sequence). CDR3 in amino acids: CSARSGGHGYTF. The CDR3 DNA reads as TGCAGTGCTAGATCCGGGGGTCATGGCTACACCTTC.

This clonotype occurred a few times. J is TRBJ2-3 and V is TRBV28; D unclear. V was pared by 6 bases and J by 2 bases, with 15 bases between. Germline assignment: CDR1 MDHEN and CDR2 SYDVKM. This CDR3 has 15 amino acids. The CDR3 loop reads CASSTAQFHTDTQYF. DNA for the CDR3: TGTGCCAGCAGCACGGCCCAGTTTCACACAGATACGCAGTATTTT.

The gene calls are TRBV5-1 and TRBJ2-3; D assignment may be TRBD1 or TRBD2 (5 bases each). The germline CDR1 and CDR2 sequences are SGHRS and YFSETQ. The CDR3 extends over 17 amino acids. Trimming cost V 4 bases and J 3 bases, with 21 bases left between them. CDR3 coding DNA: TGCGCCAGCAGCCCTCGGTTGGGGGTGGTACGGACAGATACGCAGTATTTT. It specifies CASSPRLGVVRTDTQYF.

This clonotype was found a few times. The chain links TRBV14 to TRBJ1-6; D may be TRBD1 (5 bases). V lost 0 bases and J lost 11, with 20 bases in between. This CDR3 region has 17 residues. Germline CDR1 reads SGHDN; CDR2 reads FVKESK. The CDR3 sequence is CASSQDLLVEGSPPLHF. The DNA of the CDR3 is TGTGCCAGCAGCCAAGATCTTTTGGTGGAGGGGTCGCCACCCCTCCACTTT. Full variable domain (remainder filled in from reference TRBV14 and TRBJ1-6): EAGVTQFPSHSVIEKGQTVTLRCDPISGHDNLYWYRRVMGKEIKFLLHFVKESKQDESGMPNNRFLAERTGGTYSTLKVQPAELEDSGVYFCASSQDLLVEGSPPLHFGNGTRLTVT.